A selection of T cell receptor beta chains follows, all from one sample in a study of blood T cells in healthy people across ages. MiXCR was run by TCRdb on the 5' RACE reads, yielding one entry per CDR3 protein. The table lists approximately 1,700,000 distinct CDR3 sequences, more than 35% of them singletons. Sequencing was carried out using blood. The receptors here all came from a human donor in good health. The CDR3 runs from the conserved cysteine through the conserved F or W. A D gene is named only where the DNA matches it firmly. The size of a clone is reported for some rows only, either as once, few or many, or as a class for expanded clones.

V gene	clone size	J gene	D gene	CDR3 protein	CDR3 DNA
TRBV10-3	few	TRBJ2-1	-	CAISGGERDEQFF	TGTGCCATCTCCGGTGGAGAAAGGGATGAGCAGTTCTTC
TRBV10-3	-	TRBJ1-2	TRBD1	CASGGGGASNYGYTF	TGTGCCAGCGGAGGAGGGGGCGCGTCTAACTATGGCTACACCTTC
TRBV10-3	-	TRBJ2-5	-	CAISESLGRTAQETQYF	TGTGCCATCAGTGAGTCATTAGGACGGACTGCCCAAGAGACCCAGTACTTC
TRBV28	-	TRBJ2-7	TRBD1	CASSFPTGVSSYEQYF	TGTGCCAGCAGTTTCCCGACAGGGGTTAGCTCCTACGAGCAGTACTTC
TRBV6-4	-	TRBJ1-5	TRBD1	CASSATGNGNQPQHF	TGTGCCAGCAGTGCGACAGGGAATGGCAATCAGCCCCAGCATTTT
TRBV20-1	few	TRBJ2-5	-	CSARGDIQETQYF	TGCAGTGCTAGAGGGGACATCCAAGAGACCCAGTACTTC
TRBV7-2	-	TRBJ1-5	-	CASSLGGGNYQPQHF	TGTGCCAGCAGCTTAGGAGGGGGTAACTATCAGCCCCAGCATTTT
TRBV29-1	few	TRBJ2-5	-	CSVPNGAQETQYF	TGCAGCGTACCTAACGGGGCCCAAGAGACCCAGTACTTC
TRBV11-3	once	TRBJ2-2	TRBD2	CASSLRSGGAYRELFF	TGTGCCAGCAGCTTAAGGAGCGGGGGGGCCTATCGGGAGCTGTTTTTT
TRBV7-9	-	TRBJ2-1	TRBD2	CASRPGTSGYNEQFF	TGTGCCAGCAGACCCGGGACTAGCGGCTACAATGAGCAGTTCTTC
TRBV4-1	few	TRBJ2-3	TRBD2	CASSQRESGGGEDTQYF	TGCGCCAGCAGCCAGAGGGAGAGCGGGGGGGGTGAAGATACGCAGTATTTT